This T cell receptor beta chain was obtained from a study of blood T cell repertoires in COVID-19. Study information: Spain, Italy and the United States supplied samples that represented acute and convalescent COVID-19.

TCRdb's table, derived via immunoSEQ multiplex PCR, lists solely in-frame clones and lacks some. The sample has 85,000 to 100,000 clones, roughly 72% seen once. CDR1 and CDR2 (germline): DFQATT, SNEGSKA (reference sequence). The CDR3 contains 11 residues. Trimming cost V 8 bases and J 6 bases; bases outside gene matches: 6. Input material: peripheral blood. The rearrangement uses TRBV20-1 and TRBJ1-2; 7 nucleotides agree with TRBD1. The receptor's source is a woman aged 60-75 years in a cohort sampled during active or convalescent COVID-19. As DNA, the CDR3 is TGCAGTCTCACAGGGGAGAATGGCTACACCTTC. Protein sequence: CSLTGENGYTF.